These 19 T cell receptor beta chains came from one sample sequenced in a study of cytotoxic CD8 clonotypes in ibrutinib-treated CLL. The data were produced by immunoSEQ multiplex PCR, yet TCRdb's version contains in-frame clones alone and is incomplete. This table has 35,000 to 40,000 clones, roughly three quarters appearing once. The specimen comprised PBMCs, sampled at disease progression, from a patient treated with ibrutinib. All receptors derive from a human donor with chronic lymphocytic leukemia.

The V gene is TRBV4-2, the J gene TRBJ2-3; TRBD1 agrees at 10 bases. The CDR3 is 15 residues long. V lost 3 bases, J lost 0 bases, and 0 bases stayed unmatched. Per the germline V gene, CDR1 is LGHNA and CDR2 is YNFKEQ. The CDR3, as DNA: TGTGCCAGCAGCCAGGGACAGGGGAGCACAGATACGCAGTATTTT. Amino acid sequence: CASSQGQGSTDTQYF.

The chain carries TRBV5-4 and TRBJ2-5; 11 positions match TRBD1. Per the germline V gene, CDR1 is SGHNT and CDR2 is YYREEE (reference sequence). CDR3 length equals 15 residues. After removal of 4 bases from V and 3 bases from J, the junction contained 5 bases not matched to a gene. The CDR3 loop is CASSPEGQGEETQYF. CDR3 DNA: TGTGCCAGCAGCCCCGAGGGACAGGGGGAAGAGACCCAGTACTTC.

The V gene is TRBV6-1, the J gene TRBJ1-5; D is uncertain. The CDR3 has 13 residues. With 2 bases removed from V and 4 bases from J, the gap between germline ends came to 6 bases. In germline, CDR1 is MNHNS, CDR2 SASEGT. CDR3: CASSEFLNQPQHF. The CDR3 bases are TGTGCCAGCAGTGAATTCCTAAATCAGCCCCAGCATTTT.

This chain uses TRBV18 with TRBJ2-1; D not certain. Trimming took 2 bases from V and 10 from J, leaving 18 bases between them. The germline V gene encodes CDR1 KGHSH and CDR2 LQKENI. CDR3 size: 15 residues. The CDR3 DNA reads TGTGCCAGCTCACCATTCTCGTGGCGAATTAGGGAGCAGTTCTTC. Amino acids: CASSPFSWRIREQFF. The whole variable domain, remainder taken from reference TRBV18 and TRBJ2-1, is NAGVMQNPRHLVRRRGQEARLRCSPMKGHSHVYWYRQLPEEGLKFMVYLQKENIIDESGMPKERFSAEFPKEGPSILRIQQVVRGDSAAYFCASSPFSWRIREQFFGPGTRLTVL.

The J gene is TRBJ1-1, the V gene TRBV11-2; tentatively, D is TRBD1 (6 bases). CDR3 length: 14 residues. With 3 bases removed from V and 3 bases from J, the gap between germline ends came to 11 bases. Germline V CDR1 and CDR2: SGHAT, FQNNGV. CDR3 in amino acids: CASSLDTGYTEAFF. The CDR3 nucleotides read TGTGCCAGCAGCTTGGATACAGGGTACACTGAAGCTTTCTTT.

The chain recombines TRBV15 with TRBJ1-1; 7 bases agree with TRBD1. This CDR3 is 12 amino acids long. V shed 9 bases, J shed 0 bases, and the junction held 1 base outside the gene matches. CDR1 is LNHNV, CDR2 YYDKDF, per germline (reference sequence). CDR3 nucleotides: TGTGCCACGGGACAGCTGAACACTGAAGCTTTCTTT. Translating it yields CATGQLNTEAFF.

A few counts support this clone. The CDR3 protein is CASSLGLGDVDTQYF. The CDR3 DNA reads as TGTGCCAGCAGCTTAGGGTTGGGAGATGTGGATACGCAGTATTTT. This chain connects TRBV5-4 to TRBJ2-3; D is perhaps TRBD2 (5 bases). Trimming shortened V by 2 bases and J by 6 bases, and 16 bases separated the two germline ends. Looked up from germline, CDR1 is SGHNT and CDR2 is YYREEE (reference sequence). This CDR3 is 15 amino acids long.

The DNA for the CDR3 is TGTGCCAGCAGCCCGACAGGGGGCGACACCGGGGAGCTGTTTTTT. It translates to CASSPTGGDTGELFF. V gene TRBV11-2 combines with J gene TRBJ2-2; the match to TRBD1 covers 10 bases. The CDR3 runs 15 residues. V shed 5 bases and J 3 bases; nucleotides not matched to a gene: 3. In germline, CDR1 is SGHAT, CDR2 FQNNGV.

The CDR3 protein is CASSSATGPDNSYEQYF. The DNA of the CDR3 is TGTGCCAGCAGTTCAGCTACAGGGCCCGACAACTCCTACGAGCAGTACTTC. The chain joins TRBV25-1 to TRBJ2-7, with D possibly TRBD1 on 6 matching bases. Trimming left V 5 bases short and J 0 bases short, with 20 bases between. Germline CDR1 reads MGHDK; CDR2 reads SYGVNS. The CDR3 is 17 amino acids.

This rearrangement joins TRBV10-2 to TRBJ2-2; D unresolved. The CDR3 length is 11 residues. The V end was cut by 6 bases, the J end by 5 bases, with 4 bases between. Germline CDR1 is WSHSY and CDR2 is SAAADI. The CDR3 sequence is CASRRTGELFF. For the CDR3, the DNA is TGCGCCAGCAGACGGACCGGGGAGCTGTTTTTT.

The chain couples TRBV5-4 to TRBJ2-7, with D perhaps TRBD2 (6 bases). This CDR3 contains 12 residues. Trimming took off 6 bases at V and 6 bases at J, with 13 bases between the two ends. Germline CDR1 SGHNT, CDR2 YYREEE (reference sequence). CDR3 sequence: CASMRDFGEQYF. The CDR3 DNA reads as TGTGCCAGCATGCGGGATTTTGGCGAGCAGTACTTC.

V gene TRBV5-1 combines with J gene TRBJ2-3; TRBD2 agrees at 9 bases. In germline, CDR1 is SGHRS, CDR2 YFSETQ. J gave up 4 bases and V 3 bases, and 3 bases lay outside the gene matches. There are 14 residues in the CDR3. CDR3 coding DNA: TGCGCCAGCAGCTCGGTAGCGGGGGCAGATACGCAGTATTTT. Translating gives CASSSVAGADTQYF.

This clone occurred a few times. Here the CDR3 reads CASSGGQGNTDTQYF. CDR3 sequence (DNA): TGCGCCAGCAGCGGGGGACAGGGGAACACAGATACGCAGTATTTT. The chain couples TRBV5-1 to TRBJ2-3, with TRBD1 identical over 10 bases. CDR3 length: 15 residues. From germline, CDR1 is SGHRS and CDR2 YFSETQ. V lost 4 bases to trimming and J lost 2 bases; unmatched junction nucleotides: 4. The full variable domain, in which reference TRBV5-1 and TRBJ2-3 provide the parts outside the CDR3, is KAGVTQTPRYLIKTRGQQVTLSCSPISGHRSVSWYQQTPGQGLQFLFEYFSETQRNKGNFPGRFSGRQFSNSRSEMNVSTLELGDSALYLCASSGGQGNTDTQYFGPGTRLTVL.

In this sample, this clone turned up a few times. The chain has TRBV29-1 and TRBJ1-2; D uncertain. V was pared by 5 bases and J by 3 bases, with 7 bases between. The CDR3 loop spans 11 amino acids. The V gene's germline CDR1 is SQVTM and CDR2 ANQGSEA. DNA of the CDR3: TGCAGCGTTCGGGCAGACTATGGCTACACCTTC. Amino acids: CSVRADYGYTF.

This clone is a singleton in its sample. V gene TRBV19 combines with J gene TRBJ2-1, with 8 bases matching TRBD2. Germline trimming cut 7 bases from V and 3 bases from J; bases unmatched to any gene: 2. CDR1 LNHDA and CDR2 SQIVND come from the germline V gene (reference sequence). The CDR3 consists of 13 residues. The CDR3 spells CASTGGHYNEQFF. The CDR3 region has the DNA TGTGCCAGTACGGGGGGGCACTACAATGAGCAGTTCTTC.

V gene TRBV7-8 combines with J gene TRBJ1-1, with D possibly matching TRBD1 (5 bases). CDR3 length: 14 residues. Trimming shortened V by 3 bases and J by 0 bases, and 8 bases separated the two germline ends. CDR1 and CDR2 from the germline V gene are SGHVS and FQNEAQ. CDR3 residues: CASSLGTVNTEAFF. For the CDR3, the DNA is TGTGCCAGCAGCTTGGGGACGGTGAACACTGAAGCTTTCTTT.

This clone appeared a few times. The chain joins TRBV5-1 to TRBJ2-5; D is unresolved. The CDR3 sequence is 14 residues long. Germline V gives CDR1 SGHRS, CDR2 YFSETQ. V shed 1 base and J shed 4 bases, with 11 bases lying between them. The CDR3: CASSLLGLGETQYF. The CDR3 DNA reads TGCGCCAGCAGCTTGTTAGGCTTGGGAGAGACCCAGTACTTC.

V usage is TRBV27 and J usage is TRBJ2-1; D possibly corresponds to TRBD2 (6 bases). Trimming removed 2 bases at V and 0 bases at J, with 8 bases between. Germline CDR1 is MNHEY and CDR2 is SMNVEV (reference sequence). The CDR3 extends over 15 amino acids. CDR3 amino acids: CASSLGGSSYNEQFF. CDR3 DNA sequence: TGTGCCAGCAGTTTAGGAGGGAGCTCCTACAATGAGCAGTTCTTC.

The chain employs TRBV2 and TRBJ1-5; D is undetermined. The CDR3 length is 13 residues. Trimming shortened V by 2 bases and J by 4 bases, and 6 bases separated the two germline ends. Germline V gene lookup returns CDR1 SNHLY and CDR2 FYNNEI. The CDR3 here is CASSEIPNQPQHF. The CDR3 DNA reads TGTGCCAGCAGTGAAATCCCAAATCAGCCCCAGCATTTT. The complete variable domain, with remaining parts taken from reference TRBV2 and TRBJ1-5, reads EPEVTQTPSHQVTQMGQEVILRCVPISNHLYFYWYRQILGQKVEFLVSFYNNEISEKSEIFDDQFSVERPDGSNFTLKIRSTKLEDSAMYFCASSEIPNQPQHFGDGTRLSIL.